Listed below are T cell receptor beta chains from one sample, sequenced in a study of blood T cell repertoires in COVID-19. The assay was immunoSEQ multiplex PCR, and TCRdb's table has in-frame clones only and misses some. The sample yields 200,000 to 250,000 clones, around 87% seen once. The sequenced sample was peripheral blood. The origin of the receptors is a woman aged 30 to 39 who had recovered from COVID-19. Both conserved end residues are part of each CDR3. A D gene is named only where the DNA matches it firmly. Only part of the rows carry a size: once, few, many, or a class if the clone is expanded.

V gene	D gene	clone size	J gene	CDR3 DNA	CDR3 protein
TRBV9	-	once	TRBJ2-2	TGTGCCAGCAGCGTAGGCACAGAGGGCACCGGGGAGCTGTTTTTT	CASSVGTEGTGELFF
TRBV6-5	TRBD1	-	TRBJ2-1	TGTGCCAGCCATAAGGGCAGGGGGCCCTACAATGAGCAGTTCTTC	CASHKGRGPYNEQFF
TRBV2	TRBD1	few	TRBJ2-3	TGTGCCAGCAGTGAAACGGCAGGGGGCCGCAGGGATACGCAGTATTTT	CASSETAGGRRDTQYF
TRBV5-5	-	-	TRBJ1-1	TGTGCCAGCAGCTTGGGGGGGCTTTCGAACACTGAAGCTTTCTTT	CASSLGGLSNTEAFF
TRBV6-4	-	-	TRBJ1-1	TGTGCCAGCAGTGACCGGGGCGGGGGTACTGAAGCTTTCTTT	CASSDRGGGTEAFF
TRBV18	TRBD2	-	TRBJ2-2	TGTGCCAGCTCACCAAGCGGGGGAGATGGAAACACCGGGGAGCTGTTTTTT	CASSPSGGDGNTGELFF
TRBV4-1	-	few	TRBJ1-1	TGCGCCAGCAGCCAAGTGGCGCAGGGGTTGAACACTGAAGCTTTCTTT	CASSQVAQGLNTEAFF
TRBV7-2	-	few	TRBJ2-7	TGTGCCAGCAGTCAGAACTCCTACGAGCAGTACTTC	CASSQNSYEQYF
TRBV5-1	TRBD1	-	TRBJ2-5	TGCGCCAGCAGCGTAGGGACAGCGACACAAGAGACCCAGTACTTC	CASSVGTATQETQYF
TRBV5-1	-	-	TRBJ1-1	TGCGCCAGCAGCTTTGACAGTAGTGAAGCTTTCTTT	CASSFDSSEAFF
TRBV30	-	-	TRBJ2-7	TGTGCCTGGAGTGCAGCGACAGCGCATTACGAGCAGTACTTC	CAWSAATAHYEQYF
TRBV3-1/TRBV3-2	-	-	TRBJ1-2	TGTGCCAGCAGCCTAGGGGGTATCTATGGCTACACCTTC	CASSLGGIYGYTF
TRBV19	-	-	TRBJ1-4	TGTGCCAGTAGTGACGACAGGTCGGGACCTAATGAAAAACTGTTTTTT	CASSDDRSGPNEKLFF
TRBV4-3	-	-	TRBJ2-1	TGCGCCAGCAGCCAAGAAGCACAGCCCTACAATGAGCAGTTCTTC	CASSQEAQPYNEQFF
TRBV6-5	TRBD2	-	TRBJ2-7	TGTGCCAGCACCGATAGTTGGCGGGGGAACTACGAGCAGTACTTC	CASTDSWRGNYEQYF
TRBV12-3/TRBV12-4	-	once	TRBJ2-2	TGTGCCACCAAAAAAAACGGGACCGGGGAGCTGTTTTTT	CATKKNGTGELFF
TRBV5-6	-	-	TRBJ1-2	TGTGCCAGCAGTTTTACGACGACAGTAACCAATGGCTACACCTTC	CASSFTTTVTNGYTF
TRBV11-1	TRBD1	-	TRBJ2-7	TGTGCCAGCAGCTTGACAGGGTATGTTGGCGACGAGCAGTACTTC	CASSLTGYVGDEQYF
TRBV9	TRBD1	-	TRBJ2-1	TGTGCCAGCACCACAGGGGGCTCCTACAATGAGCAGTTCTTC	CASTTGGSYNEQFF
TRBV5-4	TRBD1	-	TRBJ1-4	TGTGCCAGCAGTCCCGACAGGGACAGAGATGAAAAACTGTTTTTT	CASSPDRDRDEKLFF
TRBV7-8	TRBD2	-	TRBJ2-2	TGTGCCAGCACCCAATCGGGAGGTTGGAACACCGGGGAGCTGTTTTTT	CASTQSGGWNTGELFF
TRBV12-3/TRBV12-4	-	-	TRBJ2-7	TGTGCCAGCAGTTTAGCGGCCGAGCAGTACTTC	CASSLAAEQYF
TRBV5-3	-	-	TRBJ1-5	TGTGCCAGAAGCTTGGGAATGGTCAGGGTAGGCAATCAGCCCCAGCATTTT	CARSLGMVRVGNQPQHF
TRBV9	-	-	TRBJ2-2	TGTGCCAGCAGAATCGGGACACTCCAAGAGGGGGAGCTGTTTTTT	CASRIGTLQEGELFF
TRBV18	-	-	TRBJ1-2	TGTGCCAGCTCACCAGTGACAGAAACTAACTATGGCTACACCTTC	CASSPVTETNYGYTF
TRBV3-1/TRBV3-2	-	-	TRBJ1-6	TGTGCCAGCAGCCAAGAGATTGCGGACATAGATAATTCACCCCTCCACTTT	CASSQEIADIDNSPLHF
TRBV5-4	TRBD1	-	TRBJ2-5	TGTGCCAGCAAAATCGGGACAGGGGAAGAGACCCAGTACTTC	CASKIGTGEETQYF
TRBV3-1/TRBV3-2	-	-	TRBJ2-7	TGTGCCAGCAGCCAAGATCTGCTAGTAAGCTACGAGCAGTACTTC	CASSQDLLVSYEQYF
TRBV5-6	-	-	TRBJ1-2	TGTGCCAGCAGCCCGCTCCTTACAGGGAACTATGGCTACACCTTC	CASSPLLTGNYGYTF
TRBV12-5	TRBD1	-	TRBJ2-4	TGTGCTAGTGGTTTGGTACTGGGGACAGGGGGTGAAAACATTCAGTACTTC	CASGLVLGTGGENIQYF
TRBV12-3/TRBV12-4	-	-	TRBJ2-1	TGTGCCAGCAGTACAGGGTACAATGAGCAGTTCTTC	CASSTGYNEQFF
TRBV2	-	-	TRBJ1-2	TGTGCCAGCAGGACAGAGGACTATGGCTACACCTTC	CASRTEDYGYTF
TRBV6-2/TRBV6-3	TRBD1	-	TRBJ1-2	TGTGCCAGCAGTTACCTACAGGGGCCCGTAACGGTAGTTGATGGCTACACCTTC	CASSYLQGPVTVVDGYTF
TRBV7-9	TRBD1	-	TRBJ2-1	TGTGCCAGCAGCCTGCGACAGGGTGGGGCATCCTACAATGAGCAGTTCTTC	CASSLRQGGASYNEQFF
TRBV7-9	TRBD2	-	TRBJ2-2	TGTGCCAGCAGCCCCACTAGCGGGGGGCGGACCGGGGAGCTGTTTTTT	CASSPTSGGRTGELFF
TRBV5-1	TRBD2	-	TRBJ2-3	TGCGCCAGCAGCCCGGGACTAGCGGGGGGCCTCACAGATACGCAGTATTTT	CASSPGLAGGLTDTQYF
TRBV15	-	-	TRBJ1-6	TGTGCCACCAGCAGACCTACAGGGAGCTCCTATAATTCACCCCTCCACTTT	CATSRPTGSSYNSPLHF
TRBV7-2	-	-	TRBJ2-1	TGTGCCAGCAGCTTTAGCCTCGGGGTGGTCAATGAGCAGTTCTTC	CASSFSLGVVNEQFF
TRBV6-2/TRBV6-3	TRBD1	-	TRBJ1-4	TGTGCCAGCAGTCGACAGGGCCGCCCTGAAAAACTGTTTTTT	CASSRQGRPEKLFF
TRBV5-4	TRBD1	-	TRBJ2-2	TGTGCCAGCAGCCGCCGGGACAGGGTTAGCGGGGAGCTGTTTTTT	CASSRRDRVSGELFF
TRBV13	TRBD2	-	TRBJ2-7	TGTGCCAGCAGCATGACTAGCGGGGGCTACGAGCAGTACTTC	CASSMTSGGYEQYF
TRBV9	-	-	TRBJ2-3	TGTGCCAGCAGCGTAGCGACTTCGACAGATACGCAGTATTTT	CASSVATSTDTQYF
TRBV12-3/TRBV12-4	-	few	TRBJ2-5	TGTGCCAGCAGGTCTCCCGGAGAGACCCAGTACTTC	CASRSPGETQYF
TRBV24-1	TRBD2	-	TRBJ2-1	TGTGCCACCAGTGAAACGGGACTAGCGGGGTCCCGGGGTGAGCAGTTCTTC	CATSETGLAGSRGEQFF
TRBV6-4	TRBD1	-	TRBJ1-2	TGTGCCAGCAGTGACGAAGGACAGGATGGCTACACCTTC	CASSDEGQDGYTF
TRBV7-9	-	few	TRBJ2-7	TGTGCCAGCAGCCCATCAGCGCCCGAGCAGTACTTC	CASSPSAPEQYF
TRBV15	TRBD1	-	TRBJ2-2	TGTGCCACCAGCAGAGGGACTGACAGGGCCGGGGAGCTGTTTTTT	CATSRGTDRAGELFF
TRBV27	TRBD1	-	TRBJ2-2	TGTGCCAGCAGTTTAGGCGGGACAGGGCACACCGGGGAGCTGTTTTTT	CASSLGGTGHTGELFF
TRBV11-2	-	-	TRBJ2-7	TGTGCCAGCAGCTTAGGAGAGGCGTTTGGGCAGTACTTC	CASSLGEAFGQYF